These 25 T cell receptor beta chains share one sample of origin, sequenced in a study of neurological immune-mediated disorders. TCRdb reprocessed the 5' RACE reads via MiXCR and lists one record per CDR3 protein. In the table there are approximately 87,000 distinct CDR3 sequences, over 12% of which are singletons. Sequenced input: PBMCs. These receptors were collected from a woman between 50 and 59 years old in good health.

This clonotype has at least ten counts. The chain employs TRBV5-1 and TRBJ1-2; D unresolved. V was pared by 0 bases and J by 8 bases, with 11 bases between. Germline V gene lookup returns CDR1 SGHRS and CDR2 YFSETQ. The CDR3 has 13 residues. The CDR3: CASSLDLNPGYTF. For the CDR3, the DNA is TGCGCCAGCAGCTTGGATTTGAACCCCGGCTACACCTTC.

The gene calls are TRBV7-2 and TRBJ2-1, with D unresolved. V lost 7 bases and J lost 7, with 11 bases in between. The V gene's germline CDR1 is SGHTA and CDR2 FQGNSA. CDR3 length equals 12 residues. For the CDR3, the DNA is TGTGCCAGCATCCCCACCTGGAATGAGCAGTTCTTC. It codes for CASIPTWNEQFF. Looking up the rest from reference TRBV7-2 and TRBJ2-1 gives the full variable domain: GAGVSQSPSNKVTEKGKDVELRCDPISGHTALYWYRQSLGQGLEFLIYFQGNSAPDKSGLPSDRFSAERTGGSVSTLTIQRTQQEDSAVYLCASIPTWNEQFFGPGTRLTVL.

This clonotype has at least ten counts. The V call is TRBV10-3, the J call TRBJ2-3; D possibly matches TRBD1 or TRBD2 (5 bases each). In germline, CDR1 is ENHRY, CDR2 SYGVKD. The CDR3 has 13 residues. CDR3 protein: CAVGDRVTDTQYF. CDR3 bases: TGTGCTGTTGGGGACCGAGTCACAGATACGCAGTATTTT.

There are many counts of this clonotype. The chain's CDR3 is CASSSYQGEQYF. The CDR3 DNA follows: TGTGCCAGCAGTTCCTACCAGGGCGAGCAGTACTTC. The chain links TRBV28 to TRBJ2-7; tentatively, D is TRBD1 (5 bases). CDR1 and CDR2 from the germline V gene are MDHEN and SYDVKM. The CDR3 is made up of 12 amino acids. V was shortened by 4 bases and J by 6 bases, with 10 bases between the two germline ends.

A word on this clonotype: Being one base from a much bigger clone, this may be a read error. The V gene is TRBV29-1, the J gene TRBJ2-7; TRBD2 might be the D (6 bases). Germline V CDR1 and CDR2: SQVTM, ANQGSEA. The CDR3 consists of 12 residues. This chain's CDR3 is CIVGDSLYEQYF. The CDR3 DNA is TGCATCGTTGGGGACTCCCTCTACGAGCAGTACTTC.

In its sample, this clonotype was seen a few times. The chain uses TRBV5-1 and TRBJ1-6; D is unclear. The V and J ends lost 4 bases and 5 bases respectively, with 19 bases between them. CDR1 and CDR2 from the germline V gene are SGHRS and YFSETQ. The CDR3 length is 17 residues. CDR3 bases: TGCGCCAGCAGCCCCCGAGGAGTAGACGGAAATAATTCACCCCTCCACTTT. It encodes CASSPRGVDGNNSPLHF. Based on the CDR3 plus reference TRBV5-1 and TRBJ1-6, the full variable domain is KAGVTQTPRYLIKTRGQQVTLSCSPISGHRSVSWYQQTPGQGLQFLFEYFSETQRNKGNFPGRFSGRQFSNSRSEMNVSTLELGDSALYLCASSPRGVDGNNSPLHFGNGTRLTVT.

This clonotype was detected many times. The genes are TRBV29-1 and TRBJ2-7; D is possibly TRBD1 (5 bases). The germline V and J ends were trimmed by 3 bases and 4 bases, with 16 bases remaining between them. The CDR3 is 14 residues long. The germline gives CDR1 SQVTM, CDR2 ANQGSEA. CDR3 region: CSVDIQGFGYEQYF. In DNA, the CDR3 is TGCAGCGTTGATATCCAGGGTTTCGGATACGAGCAGTACTTC.

The V gene is TRBV7-2, the J gene TRBJ2-1; no definite D call. V lost 5 bases and J lost 7, with 18 bases in between. The CDR3 runs to 15 residues. Germline V gives CDR1 SGHTA, CDR2 FQGNSA. The CDR3 here is CASSPPHLIGNEQFF. Written as DNA, the CDR3 is TGTGCCAGCAGCCCCCCGCACCTCATCGGGAATGAGCAGTTCTTC.

This clonotype was seen repeatedly, ten times or more. V and J are TRBV5-1 and TRBJ1-2, with D unclear. This CDR3 region has 14 residues. V was clipped by 2 bases and J by 2 bases, with 10 bases between them. Germline V CDR1 and CDR2: SGHRS, YFSETQ. CDR3 DNA sequence: TGCGCCAGCAGCTTCGAGTCGCCGAACTATGGCTACACCTTC. Translation: CASSFESPNYGYTF.

This clonotype was seen at least ten times. The V call is TRBV5-1, the J call TRBJ2-5, with 9 nucleotides matching TRBD2. V trimming: 0 bases; J trimming: 6 bases; junction bases outside the gene matches: 9. CDR1 is SGHRS and CDR2 is YFSETQ in the germline V gene. CDR3 length: 16 amino acids. CDR3 amino acids: CASSLGSSGRSKTQYF. The DNA for the CDR3 is TGCGCCAGCAGCTTGGGGAGTAGCGGGAGATCGAAGACCCAGTACTTC.

This clonotype was observed at least ten times. V is TRBV24-1 and J is TRBJ2-7; 11 nucleotides agree with TRBD1. The CDR3 sequence is 16 residues long. V lost 4 bases, J lost 5 bases, and 9 bases stayed unmatched. Germline V gives CDR1 KGHDR, CDR2 SFDVKD. The chain's CDR3 is CATSDPSGTGGHEQYF. CDR3 DNA sequence: TGTGCCACCAGTGACCCGTCCGGGACAGGGGGGCACGAGCAGTACTTC.

The sample holds many counts of this clonotype. The CDR3 DNA reads TGCAGTGCAAGGACGGGGCACACTGAAGCTTTCTTT. This gives the protein CSARTGHTEAFF. V and J are TRBV20-1 and TRBJ1-1; tentative D call: TRBD1 (5 bases). The ends were cut back, 6 bases at V and 3 bases at J, with 11 bases in the middle. The CDR3 length is 12 residues. Germline CDR1 is DFQATT and CDR2 is SNEGSKA (reference sequence).

This clonotype has ten or more counts. This chain connects TRBV12-3 or TRBV12-4 to TRBJ2-1, with a tentative D call TRBD2 (6 bases). The CDR3 runs 15 residues. The ends were cut back, 5 bases at V and 2 bases at J, with 13 bases in the middle. This CDR3 reads CASSRSGDAYNEQFF. The CDR3 DNA reads TGTGCCAGCAGTCGTAGCGGAGACGCCTACAATGAGCAGTTCTTC.

Ten or more counts support this clonotype. CDR3 region: CASSPTTGSHQPQHF. DNA for the CDR3: TGTGCCAGCAGTCCTACCACAGGGTCACATCAGCCCCAGCATTTT. The genes are TRBV9 and TRBJ1-5; D possibly corresponds to TRBD1 (6 bases). From germline, CDR1 is SGDLS and CDR2 YYNGEE. Trimming left V 5 bases short and J 5 bases short, with 17 bases between. The CDR3 runs to 15 residues.

This clonotype was observed many times. V usage is TRBV28 and J usage is TRBJ2-7, with D unclear. The V and J ends lost 2 bases and 5 bases respectively, with 7 bases between them. This CDR3 comprises 12 residues. Germline V lookup: CDR1 MDHEN, CDR2 SYDVKM. CDR3 in amino acids: CASSLKGHEQYF. DNA for the CDR3: TGTGCCAGCAGTTTAAAGGGCCACGAGCAGTACTTC.

This clonotype was counted at least ten times. This sequence joins TRBV20-1 and TRBJ1-2; D may be TRBD1 (6 bases). V lost 5 bases, J lost 4 bases, and 26 bases lay in between. This CDR3 has 17 amino acids. Looked up from germline, CDR1 is DFQATT and CDR2 is SNEGSKA (reference sequence). The CDR3 region has the DNA TGCAGTGCTTCTCACTTTTTACAGGGAGAGAAAGGCTATGGCTACACCTTC. The encoded protein is CSASHFLQGEKGYGYTF.

J is TRBJ2-3 and V is TRBV29-1; TRBD2 agrees at 8 bases. The V gene's germline CDR1 is SQVTM and CDR2 ANQGSEA. There are 13 residues in the CDR3. The V and J ends lost 8 bases and 4 bases, in that order; junction bases with no gene match: 8. CDR3 amino acids: CSLRGEGADTQYF. The CDR3 DNA reads as TGCAGCCTGCGGGGGGAAGGCGCAGATACGCAGTATTTT.

This clonotype appeared many times. J is TRBJ2-3 and V is TRBV12-3 or TRBV12-4; D not resolved. The V end was cut by 6 bases, the J end by 2 bases, with 9 bases between. The CDR3 sequence is 13 residues long. The CDR3 protein is CASRAGNTDTQYF. The CDR3 DNA sequence: TGTGCCAGCAGGGCCGGAAACACAGATACGCAGTATTTT.

This clonotype showed up many times. The chain uses TRBV20-1 and TRBJ2-5; 10 bases match TRBD2. The V segment lost 6 bases and the J segment 6 bases; nucleotides outside the gene matches: 10. CDR3 length equals 14 residues. CDR1 and CDR2 (germline): DFQATT, SNEGSKA (reference sequence). Here the CDR3 reads CSAPGLAFPKTQYF. Written as DNA, the CDR3 is TGCAGTGCCCCGGGACTAGCGTTTCCGAAGACCCAGTACTTC.

This clonotype has just a few counts. This may stem from a read error, because a much larger clone lies one nucleotide away. The rearrangement joins TRBV29-1 to TRBJ2-2, with D perhaps TRBD1 (6 bases). Germline CDR1 and CDR2: SQVTM and ANQGSEA. This CDR3 has 13 residues. Between the trimmed V and J ends, which lost 6 bases and 2 bases, there was a span of 10 bases. The chain's CDR3 is CSVGTTNTGELFF. Written as DNA, the CDR3 is TGCAGCGTCGGGACAACAAACACCGGGGAGCTGTTTTTT.

This clonotype was detected many times. The gene calls are TRBV10-3 and TRBJ2-7; 11 bases are shared with TRBD2. Germline V gives CDR1 ENHRY, CDR2 SYGVKD. The V gene end was trimmed by 8 bases and the J gene end by 4 bases; junction bases not matched to a gene: 7. The CDR3 length is 14 residues. The DNA for the CDR3 is TGTGCCATCGGAGCTAGCGGGGGGAGGTACGAGCAGTACTTC. Translated, it gives CAIGASGGRYEQYF.

The chain is built from TRBV6-1 and TRBJ2-1; 10 bases match TRBD1. Per germline, CDR1 MNHNS and CDR2 SASEGT. CDR3 length: 13 residues. Losses at the gene ends were 8 bases for V and 6 bases for J; bases not matched to a gene: 4. For the CDR3, the DNA is TGTGCCAGCCGGACAGGGGGGGGCAATGAGCAGTTCTTC. Amino acid sequence: CASRTGGGNEQFF.

This clonotype was found many times. The chain joins TRBV5-1 to TRBJ1-1, with TRBD1 as a possible D gene (5 bases). This CDR3 is built from 15 residues. The germline CDR1 and CDR2 sequences are SGHRS and YFSETQ. Between the trimmed V and J ends, which lost 0 bases and 4 bases, there was a span of 13 bases. CDR3 loop: CASSLDKGRVTEAFF. The CDR3 nucleotides are TGCGCCAGCAGCTTGGATAAGGGGAGGGTCACTGAAGCTTTCTTT.

This clonotype was recorded at least ten times. The chain joins TRBV15 to TRBJ2-1; TRBD2 matches 10 bases. Looked up from germline, CDR1 is LNHNV and CDR2 is YYDKDF (reference sequence). This CDR3 contains 15 residues. Germline trimming cut 0 bases from V and 7 bases from J; bases unmatched to any gene: 3. DNA of the CDR3: TGTGCCACCAGCAGAGATCCAGCGGGAGGGAATGAGCAGTTCTTC. Protein product: CATSRDPAGGNEQFF.

This clonotype was counted many times. The V call is TRBV12-3 or TRBV12-4, the J call TRBJ1-5; D gene ambiguous. V lost 6 bases and J lost 0, with 9 bases in between. CDR3 length equals 14 residues. The CDR3 nucleotides read TGTGCCAGCAGCCTGATGTATAGCAATCAGCCCCAGCATTTT. Translating it yields CASSLMYSNQPQHF.